This T cell receptor beta chain was recorded in a study of cytomegalovirus exposure and HLA in healthy donors. Overall study findings and caveats: It was reported in a later analysis that an Asian-associated ancestry cluster showed fewer N-insertions than the roughly 660-donor mean. Later on, an analysis showed TCR association rates differing by HLA locus, with DRB1 the most and HLA-C the fewest. Previously analyzed data showed that most TCR beta V segments were productive at a frequency of about 87% or about 30%.

This CDR3 has 14 amino acids. Trimming at V came to 4 bases and at J to 3 bases, leaving 2 bases not matched to a gene. CDR1 is SGDLS, CDR2 YYNGEE, per germline. PCR amplification relied on 60 Vbeta primers (plus 13 Jbeta primers). Here immunoSEQ multiplex PCR was the method, and the copy in TCRdb shows in-frame clones only, minus some. The sample yields over 50,000 clones, 80% to 90% seen once. Donors consisted of healthy bone marrow donors. A remark on this clone: Its matching antigen is unknown.

Sample: PBMCs. This chain joins TRBV9 and TRBJ2-7; 12 bases match TRBD2. The sequence was obtained from a young man in good health and CMV-seropositive. The chain's CDR3 is CASSRGLAGYEQYF. The CDR3 DNA reads as TGTGCCAGCAGCCGGGGACTAGCGGGCTACGAGCAGTACTTC.